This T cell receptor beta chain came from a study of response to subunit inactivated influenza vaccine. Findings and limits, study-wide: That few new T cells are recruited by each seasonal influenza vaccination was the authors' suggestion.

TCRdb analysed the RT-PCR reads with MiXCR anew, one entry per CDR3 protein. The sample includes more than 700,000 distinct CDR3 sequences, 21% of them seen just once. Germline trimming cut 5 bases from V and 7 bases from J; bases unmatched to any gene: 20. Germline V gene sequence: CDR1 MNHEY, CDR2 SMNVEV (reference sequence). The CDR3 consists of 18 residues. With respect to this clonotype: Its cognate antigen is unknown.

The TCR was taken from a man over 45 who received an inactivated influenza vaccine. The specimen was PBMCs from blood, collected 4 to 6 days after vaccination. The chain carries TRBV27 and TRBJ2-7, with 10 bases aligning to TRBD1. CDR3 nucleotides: TGTGCCAGCAGTACCTACGCTTACCCGGGACAGGGGTTCGGGGAGCAGTACTTC. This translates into CASSTYAYPGQGFGEQYF.